This TCR beta chain was profiled in a study of CXCR3-negative and CXCR3-positive naive CD8 T cells (dated by TCRdb to between 2018 and 2021). Study-wide context: In total, some 140 million TRB reads were obtained, which works out to roughly 1.5 +/- 0.3 million reads per library. The diversity and physicochemical repertoire analyses included eleven to twelve donors pooled from two independent experiments. For the TRBV-TRBJ cluster analysis, the naive subsets came from 5 or 6 donors, while the memory cells came from 3 donors.

Turning to this clonotype: Its binding antigen is unknown.

General conclusions and limits of the study: Surface CD5, linked to self-reactivity in mice, was comparable between naive subsets; TCR interaction strength was therefore also inferred from TRB CDR3 physicochemical properties. Comparably high repertoire diversity was found in both naive subsets, whereas much lower repertoire diversity was found in memory CD8+ T cells. Freshly isolated PBMCs were used for most assays because CXCR3 expression partially decreased after cryopreservation. TRB CDR3s from CXCR3-positive naive cells showed higher hydrophobicity (lower Kidera factor 4), lower energy, and higher strength and volume indices than CXCR3-negative naive cells. Similar TRBV-TRBJ usage was shown by naive CXCR3-negative and CXCR3-positive cells from the same donor, whereas distinct patterns were shown by memory cells.

Sequencing used a NextSeq 550. The Human TCR Profiling Kit (MiLaboratory) was used to make UMI-labeled 5' RACE TRB cDNA libraries. The full amount of extracted RNA was used for cDNA synthesis, and the full amount of resulting cDNA was used for PCR amplification. Libraries were prepared in parallel with an identical number of PCR cycles. Under the source paper's analysis protocol: MIGEC and MiXCR extracted about 57,000 +/- 9,900 unique UMI-labeled TRB cDNA molecules per library, requiring at least two reads per UMI. An average of about 40,000 +/- 10,000 functional in-frame TRB CDR3 nucleotide clonotypes without stop codons was found per library. Diversity metrics, including normalized Shannon-Wiener and Chao1, were computed in VDJtools after downsampling to 5000 UMI-labeled TRB molecules per sample. Clonotype-size-weighted physicochemical properties of the central five CDR3 residues (interaction energy, strength, volume and Kidera factor 4) were computed in VDJtools. TCRdb reanalyzed the reads, keeping one entry per CDR3 protein sequence and omitting DNA. The V and J calls come from TCRdb's annotation, not from the publication. The sample has 55,000 to 70,000 distinct CDR3 sequences on record. About 0.68% of the sample comes from the top ten.

For each CD8+ T cell subset, flow sorting was done in triplicate, and about 300,000 cells per subset went directly into RLT lysis buffer. To keep memory contaminants out, a stringent definition of naive CD8+ T cells was applied: CD45RO-CCR7+CD27+CD95-. Peripheral blood mononuclear cells were isolated from buffy coats by standard density gradient centrifugation. A FACSAria III was used to flow-sort naive CD8+ T cells into CXCR3-negative and CXCR3-positive populations. An RNeasy Mini Kit was used to extract total RNA from the sorted cells. What was sequenced was naive CXCR3+ CD8+ T cells from blood. The cell subset or site label, read with the paper, signifies: CD45RO-CCR7+CD27+CD95- naive CD8+ T cells expressing CXCR3 (TNR3+). The TCR was taken from a human donor in good health. Some clones in this sample may be carry-over from other donors' samples.

The CDR3 reads CATLGIADTQYF. The chain was built from TRBV27 and TRBJ2-3; TCRdb gives TRBD1 as the D gene, but with no DNA this cannot be confirmed. Counted from cysteine to phenylalanine, this CDR3 has 12 amino acids. The DNA sequence is not available. Per the germline V gene (reference sequence), MNHEY is the CDR1 and SMNVEV is the CDR2.